Presented here are 12 T cell receptor beta chains from one specimen sequenced in a study of T cell responses to AZD1222 COVID-19 vaccine (dated by TCRdb to 2020 to 2023). Interpreted using the paper, the time point label stands for: baseline before first vaccination. The protocol used for the library was the immunoSEQ multiplex PCR assay. TCRdb retrieved this table from immuneACCESS and kept in-frame rearrangements only. Not all clones are present; in checked studies, unresolved V genes account for under half, and no reason is known for the remainder. This sample holds about 130,000 clones; roughly 93% were observed only once. The leading ten clones occupy 5.4% of the sample. The input for sequencing was peripheral blood, taken on day 0 of AZD1222 vaccination. The receptors derive from an adult in good health.

The gene calls are TRBV30 and TRBJ2-5; D unclear. The CDR3 has 14 residues. In germline, CDR1 is GTSNPN, CDR2 SVGIG (reference sequence). V shed 3 bases and J shed 2 bases, with 13 bases lying between them. The CDR3 nucleotides read TGTGCCTGGAGGCCTAGAGGCGCGCAAGAGACCCAGTACTTC. Its translation: CAWRPRGAQETQYF.

The V gene is TRBV5-4, the J gene TRBJ2-7, with unresolved D. The CDR3 has 14 residues. CDR1 is SGHNT, CDR2 YYREEE, per germline (reference sequence). V shed 4 bases and J shed 0 bases, with 11 bases lying between them. The CDR3, as DNA: TGTGCCAGCAGCCCTCAGACTCCCTCCTACGAGCAGTACTTC. The encoded protein is CASSPQTPSYEQYF. The full variable domain, its missing parts supplied by reference TRBV5-4 and TRBJ2-7, is ETGVTQSPTHLIKTRGQQVTLRCSSQSGHNTVSWYQQALGQGPQFIFQYYREEENGRGNFPPRFSGLQFPNYSSELNVNALELDDSALYLCASSPQTPSYEQYFGPGTRLTVT.

The V gene is TRBV5-4, the J gene TRBJ2-3; no clear D. With 0 bases removed from V and 6 bases from J, the gap between germline ends came to 11 bases. Looked up from germline, CDR1 is SGHNT and CDR2 is YYREEE (reference sequence). CDR3 size: 14 residues. The CDR3 region is CASSLALGPDTQYF. The CDR3 DNA sequence: TGTGCCAGCAGCTTGGCCTTAGGTCCGGATACGCAGTATTTT.

The CDR3 protein is CASSVGGSLNTEAFF. CDR3 bases: TGTGCCAGCAGTGTGGGAGGCAGCTTGAACACTGAAGCTTTCTTT. This chain links TRBV28 with TRBJ1-1; D is unresolved. The V gene lost 5 bases and the J gene lost 0 bases, with 13 bases spanning the gap. The V gene's germline CDR1 is MDHEN and CDR2 SYDVKM. There are 15 residues in the CDR3.

This chain connects TRBV6-1 to TRBJ1-6; D not resolved. CDR1 is MNHNS and CDR2 is SASEGT in the germline V gene. The V end lost 4 bases, the J end lost 0 bases, and 10 bases lay between the germline ends. CDR3 length: 16 amino acids. The CDR3 nucleotides read TGTGCCAGCAGTGGGGCCGGAGGCTCCTATAATTCACCCCTCCACTTT. It specifies CASSGAGGSYNSPLHF.

The chain has TRBV19 and TRBJ2-2; 9 bases line up with TRBD1. The V and J ends lost 3 bases and 2 bases, in that order; junction bases with no gene match: 4. Germline loops: CDR1 LNHDA, CDR2 SQIVND (reference sequence). The CDR3 has 16 residues. CDR3 region: CASSIIQGANTGELFF. CDR3 nucleotide sequence: TGTGCCAGTAGTATCATACAGGGGGCTAACACCGGGGAGCTGTTTTTT.

This sequence joins TRBV14 and TRBJ1-6; D remains ambiguous. Looked up from germline, CDR1 is SGHDN and CDR2 is FVKESK. This CDR3 has 15 residues. Trimming cost V 0 bases and J 4 bases, with 7 bases left between them. The CDR3 DNA sequence: TGTGCCAGCAGCCAAGATCCGGGTTATAATTCACCCCTCCACTTT. Protein product: CASSQDPGYNSPLHF.

The V gene is TRBV5-8, the J gene TRBJ2-3; TRBD1 agrees at 10 bases. This CDR3 contains 15 residues. CDR1 and CDR2 (germline): SGHTS, YDEGEE. V lost 5 bases, J lost 1 base, and 4 bases stayed unmatched. The CDR3 loop reads CASRTGTGGTDTQYF. The DNA for the CDR3 is TGTGCCAGCAGGACCGGGACAGGGGGCACAGATACGCAGTATTTT. Full variable domain (missing parts from reference TRBV5-8 and TRBJ2-3): EAGVTQSPTHLIKTRGQQATLRCSPISGHTSVYWYQQALGLGLQFLLWYDEGEERNRGNFPPRFSGRQFPNYSSELNVNALELEDSALYLCASRTGTGGTDTQYFGPGTRLTVL.

The rearrangement uses TRBV11-1 and TRBJ1-2; D is uncertain. V gave up 2 bases and J gave up 4 bases, with 11 bases separating them. The germline gives CDR1 SGHAT, CDR2 FQDESV (reference sequence). The CDR3 covers 14 residues. The CDR3 DNA sequence: TGTGCCAGCAGCTTAAAAGGGAACCCCTATGGCTACACCTTC. It codes for CASSLKGNPYGYTF.

The chain couples TRBV29-1 to TRBJ1-4; no clear D gene. CDR1 is SQVTM, CDR2 ANQGSEA, per germline. Trimming pared 6 bases from V and 7 bases from J, leaving 15 bases between. The CDR3 is made up of 13 amino acids. The CDR3 nucleotides read TGCAGCGTCTCGTCAGGAAGGAGTGAAAAACTGTTTTTT. This gives the protein CSVSSGRSEKLFF.

This chain joins TRBV3-1 (or the pseudogene TRBV3-2) and TRBJ1-3; D is perhaps TRBD1 (6 bases). The CDR3 contains 15 residues. V dropped 11 bases and J dropped 4 bases, with 21 bases sitting between them. Per the germline V gene, CDR1 is LGHDT and CDR2 is YNNKEL (reference sequence). The CDR3 sequence: CAAKHSGGRGNTIYF. CDR3 nucleotides: TGTGCCGCCAAACACTCTGGGGGCCGGGGAAACACCATATATTTT.

This sequence joins TRBV7-9 and TRBJ2-3, with D perhaps assigned TRBD1 or TRBD2 (5 bases each). The germline CDR1 and CDR2 sequences are SEHNR and FQNEAQ (reference sequence). The CDR3 has 14 amino acids. Trimming left V 3 bases short and J 2 bases short, with 9 bases between. Here the CDR3 DNA reads TGTGCCAGCAGCTTCGGGGACCCCACAGATACGCAGTATTTT. Amino acids: CASSFGDPTDTQYF.